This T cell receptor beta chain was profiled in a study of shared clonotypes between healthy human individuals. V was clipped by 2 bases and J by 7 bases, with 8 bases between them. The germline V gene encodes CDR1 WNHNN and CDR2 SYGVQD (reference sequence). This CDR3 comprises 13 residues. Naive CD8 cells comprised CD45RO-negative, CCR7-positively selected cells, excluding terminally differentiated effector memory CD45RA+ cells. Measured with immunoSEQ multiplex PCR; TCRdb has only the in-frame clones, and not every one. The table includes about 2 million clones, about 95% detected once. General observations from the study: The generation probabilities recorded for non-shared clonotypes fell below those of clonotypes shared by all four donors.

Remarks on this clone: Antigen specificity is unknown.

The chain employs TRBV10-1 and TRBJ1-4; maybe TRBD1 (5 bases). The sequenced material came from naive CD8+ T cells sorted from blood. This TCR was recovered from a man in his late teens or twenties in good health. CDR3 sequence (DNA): TGCGCCAGCAGTGAGGGGGCGCTTGAAAAACTGTTTTTT. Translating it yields CASSEGALEKLFF.